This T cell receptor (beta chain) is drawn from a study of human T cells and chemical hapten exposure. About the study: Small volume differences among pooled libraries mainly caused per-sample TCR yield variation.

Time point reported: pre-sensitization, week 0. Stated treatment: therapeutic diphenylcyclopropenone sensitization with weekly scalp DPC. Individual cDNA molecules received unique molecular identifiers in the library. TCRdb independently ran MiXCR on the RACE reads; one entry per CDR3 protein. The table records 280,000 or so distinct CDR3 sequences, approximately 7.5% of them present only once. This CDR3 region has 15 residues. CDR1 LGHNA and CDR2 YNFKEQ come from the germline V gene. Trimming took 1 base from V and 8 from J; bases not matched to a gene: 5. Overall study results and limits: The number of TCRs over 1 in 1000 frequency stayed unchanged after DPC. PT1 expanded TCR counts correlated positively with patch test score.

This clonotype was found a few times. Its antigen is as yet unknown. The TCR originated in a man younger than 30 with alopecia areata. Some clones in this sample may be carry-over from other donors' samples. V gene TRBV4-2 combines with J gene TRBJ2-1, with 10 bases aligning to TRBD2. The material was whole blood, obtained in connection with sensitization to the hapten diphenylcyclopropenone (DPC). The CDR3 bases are TGTGCCAGCAGCCAAGCGCTAGCGGGGGTAGATGAGCAGTTCTTC. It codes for CASSQALAGVDEQFF.